These 19 T cell receptor beta chains came from one sample sequenced in a study of blood T cells in healthy people across ages. The second PCR ran roughly 7 to 11 cycles with a sample-barcoded 5' primer and J-beta primers. TCRdb fed the 5' RACE reads into MiXCR, producing one record per CDR3 protein. The data contain 1,500,000 or so distinct CDR3 sequences, around 59% of them singletons. The specimen sequenced was blood. The receptors were gathered from a man aged 18 to 30 in good health.

As regards this clonotype: A much bigger clone sits one base away, suggesting this may be a read error. The V call is TRBV9, the J call TRBJ2-1; D might be TRBD1 or TRBD2, each matching 7 bases. V was cut by 3 bases and J by 10 bases, with 20 bases left in between. Germline CDR1 is SGDLS and CDR2 is YYNGEE. The CDR3 is 15 residues long. In nucleotides, the CDR3 is TGTGCCAGCAGCGGAGCTCGACAGGGAGGGGGGGAGCAGTTCTTC. This gives the protein CASSGARQGGGEQFF. Full variable domain (rest looked up from reference TRBV9 and TRBJ2-1): DSGVTQTPKHLITATGQRVTLRCSPRSGDLSVYWYQQSLDQGLQFLIQYYNGEERAKGNILERFSAQQFPDLHSELNLSSLELGDSALYFCASSGARQGGGEQFFGPGTRLTVL.

The rearrangement uses TRBV4-3 and TRBJ2-1; 9 positions agree with TRBD2. The CDR3 has 17 amino acids. Trimming cost V 0 bases and J 5 bases; bases outside gene matches: 8. In germline, CDR1 is LGHNA, CDR2 YSLEER. The CDR3 sequence is CASSQEVSGGPNNEQFF. The DNA for the CDR3 is TGCGCCAGCAGCCAAGAGGTTAGCGGGGGCCCTAACAATGAGCAGTTCTTC.

This clonotype was counted only a few times. This could be a read error, since a much larger clone is one nucleotide away. The chain employs TRBV7-9 and TRBJ2-7; no clear D. In germline, CDR1 is SEHNR, CDR2 FQNEAQ (reference sequence). The V end was cut by 1 base, the J end by 6 bases, with 7 bases between. CDR3 size: 12 residues. The CDR3 region is CASSLGFSEQYF. The CDR3 nucleotides read TGTGCCAGCAGCTTAGGGTTCTCCGAGCAGTACTTC.

This clonotype occurred a few times. V gene TRBV20-1 combines with J gene TRBJ2-7; D unclear. Germline assignment: CDR1 DFQATT and CDR2 SNEGSKA (reference sequence). The ends were cut back, 7 bases at V and 2 bases at J, with 15 bases in the middle. The CDR3 loop spans 13 amino acids. The CDR3: CSVRAADTYEQYF. CDR3 bases: TGCAGTGTCCGGGCAGCTGACACCTACGAGCAGTACTTC.

The chain is built from TRBV5-1 and TRBJ2-7, with TRBD1 matching over 10 bases. The CDR3 sequence is 19 residues long. The germline V gene encodes CDR1 SGHRS and CDR2 YFSETQ. The trim removed 4 bases at V and 7 bases at J, leaving 23 bases unmatched. The CDR3: CASSIFPGTGVGGRSEQYF. CDR3 nucleotide sequence: TGCGCCAGCAGCATATTTCCCGGGACAGGGGTAGGAGGTAGAAGTGAGCAGTACTTC.

The sample holds a few counts of this clonotype. The V gene is TRBV4-2, the J gene TRBJ2-5; tentatively, D is TRBD2 (6 bases). The DNA end lines up better with TRBJ2-7; the J call may be wrong. Germline V gives CDR1 LGHNA, CDR2 YNFKEQ. CDR3 size: 13 residues. The CDR3 region has the DNA TGTGCCAGCAGCCAAAACAAGGGAGGCGAGCAGTACTTC. Amino acid sequence: CASSQNKGGEQYF.

The V call is TRBV20-1, the J call TRBJ2-4; no reliable D call. Near its end, the DNA agrees better with TRBJ2-7, so the J call may be wrong. CDR3 size: 12 residues. Germline CDR1 is DFQATT and CDR2 is SNEGSKA (reference sequence). This CDR3 is CSARPHYYEQYF. The CDR3 nucleotides are TGCAGTGCTAGACCCCATTACTACGAGCAGTACTTC.

The V call is TRBV4-3, the J call TRBJ1-5; tentative D call: TRBD1 (6 bases). With 4 bases removed from V and 2 bases from J, the gap between germline ends came to 12 bases. Germline V gene data show CDR1 as LGHNA and CDR2 as YSLEER. The CDR3 sequence is 15 residues long. DNA for the CDR3: TGCGCCAGCAGCCCGACGGACAGCCGCAATCAGCCCCAGCATTTT. It is translated as CASSPTDSRNQPQHF.

This clonotype has just one count. The chain links TRBV7-2 to TRBJ2-6; 9 bases are a match to TRBD2. The V gene end was trimmed by 1 base and the J gene end by 2 bases; junction bases not matched to a gene: 6. Germline values: CDR1 SGHTA, CDR2 FQGNSA. The CDR3 loop spans 18 amino acids. The CDR3 sequence: CASSLVGGGATGANVLTF. The CDR3 DNA follows: TGTGCCAGCAGCTTAGTTGGCGGGGGGGCCACTGGGGCCAACGTCCTGACTTTC. Full variable domain (remainder filled in from reference TRBV7-2 and TRBJ2-6): GAGVSQSPSNKVTEKGKDVELRCDPISGHTALYWYRQSLGQGLEFLIYFQGNSAPDKSGLPSDRFSAERTGGSVSTLTIQRTQQEDSAVYLCASSLVGGGATGANVLTFGAGSRLTVL.

V and J are TRBV20-1 and TRBJ1-1; D remains unclear. The CDR3 consists of 13 residues. Germline V gene sequence: CDR1 DFQATT, CDR2 SNEGSKA (reference sequence). V lost 6 bases and J lost 2, with 13 bases in between. The CDR3 region is CSASPVDNTEAFF. The CDR3 DNA sequence: TGCAGTGCAAGTCCGGTTGATAACACTGAAGCTTTCTTT.

V usage is TRBV28 and J usage is TRBJ2-5; 7 bases agree with TRBD1. V was clipped by 2 bases and J by 1 base; unmatched bases: 4. CDR3 length: 15 residues. Germline V gene data show CDR1 as MDHEN and CDR2 as SYDVKM. The chain's CDR3 is CASSLTGQIQETQYF. CDR3 nucleotides: TGTGCCAGCAGTTTAACGGGACAGATCCAAGAGACCCAGTACTTC.

This clonotype was detected a few times. The chain links TRBV29-1 to TRBJ2-2; D is uncertain. V was pared by 8 bases and J by 3 bases, with 13 bases between. In germline, CDR1 is SQVTM, CDR2 ANQGSEA. This CDR3 contains 13 residues. This CDR3 reads CSLEVPDTGELFF. CDR3 nucleotide sequence: TGCAGCCTCGAGGTACCCGACACCGGGGAGCTGTTTTTT.

V gene TRBV6-1 combines with J gene TRBJ1-1; D is ambiguous. The CDR3 runs 12 residues. Trimming pared 3 bases from V and 4 bases from J, leaving 6 bases between. Per the germline V gene, CDR1 is MNHNS and CDR2 is SASEGT. The CDR3 nucleotides read TGTGCCAGCAGTGAGGGTTTCACTGAAGCTTTCTTT. Its protein is CASSEGFTEAFF.

To note about this clonotype: This may arise from a read error, as a much more abundant clone is one base away. V is TRBV12-3 or TRBV12-4 and J is TRBJ2-7; 10 bases fit TRBD1. This CDR3 comprises 15 residues. The CDR3, as DNA: TGTGTCAGCAACAGACTCGGACAGGGGGGGTACGAGCAGTACTTC. Encoded protein: CVSNRLGQGGYEQYF.

The chain combines TRBV12-3 or TRBV12-4 with TRBJ2-1; D is possibly TRBD1 or TRBD2 (5 bases each). This CDR3 is 15 amino acids long. V was shortened by 3 bases and J by 4 bases, with 13 bases between the two germline ends. The DNA for the CDR3 is TGTGCCAGCAGTTTCTTGGGGGATGAATACAATGAGCAGTTCTTC. It specifies CASSFLGDEYNEQFF.

The chain links TRBV3-1 to TRBJ2-1; 9 bases agree with TRBD2. Germline V lookup: CDR1 LGHDT, CDR2 YNNKEL (reference sequence). With 0 bases clipped from V and 10 bases from J, the junction kept 7 bases outside the gene matches. The CDR3 runs 15 residues. CDR3 bases: TGTGCCAGCAGCCAAGACAGTAAGCGGGGGGACGAGCAGTTCTTC. It specifies CASSQDSKRGDEQFF.

This clonotype was detected ten times or more. This chain connects TRBV7-2 to TRBJ2-1; D is unresolved. CDR3 length: 13 amino acids. Germline-derived CDR1 and CDR2 are SGHTA and FQGNSA. The ends were cut back, 4 bases at V and 4 bases at J, with 8 bases in the middle. As DNA, the CDR3 is TGTGCCAGCAGCTATGGCAGGTACAATGAGCAGTTCTTC. It encodes CASSYGRYNEQFF.

The V and J genes are TRBV28 and TRBJ1-6; no firm D call. This CDR3 is built from 16 residues. CDR1 is MDHEN, CDR2 SYDVKM, per germline. The V end was cut by 8 bases, the J end by 0 bases, with 14 bases between. CDR3 nucleotide sequence: TGTGCCAGCGCGCCACCGGGGAGCTCCTATAATTCACCCCTCCACTTT. Its protein is CASAPPGSSYNSPLHF.

CDR3 coding DNA: TGTGCCAGCAGCCAAGGACCCATCTCCGAGCAGTACTTC. Its translation is CASSQGPISEQYF. V gene TRBV3-1 combines with J gene TRBJ2-5, with D unresolved. Gene TRBJ2-7 matches the end of the DNA better, so the J call may be wrong. Germline-derived CDR1 and CDR2 are LGHDT and YNNKEL (reference sequence). CDR3 size: 13 residues.